The clone carrying this T cell receptor (beta chain) was counted a single time. This sample is part of a study of blood T cell repertoires in COVID-19. Background on the study: Collection of acute and convalescent COVID-19 samples took place in the United States, Italy and Spain. T cells, B-cell-depleted T cells, or PBMCs provided the cDNA or gDNA that served as material.

Per the original data handling: Using reference gene primer amplification, nucleated cell counts were estimated. The method was immunoSEQ multiplex PCR; TCRdb's version includes in-frame clones alone and lacks a portion of them. For V, J and clone size, that table is used; D and trimming come from the DNA. The data hold 130,000 or so clones, with about 83% observed a single time. Germline V gives CDR1 SGHRS, CDR2 YFSETQ. The ends were cut back, 3 bases at V and 5 bases at J, with 11 bases in the middle. CDR3 size: 14 residues. The genes are TRBV5-1 and TRBJ2-2; maybe TRBD2 (6 bases). Sequences were obtained from peripheral blood. This TCR derives from a human donor in a cohort sampled during active COVID-19. CDR3 nucleotides: TGCGCCAGCAGCTCGGCTAGCGTTACCGGGGAGCTGTTTTTT. Its translation: CASSSASVTGELFF.